These 15 T cell receptor beta chains were all obtained from the same sample, sequenced in a study of cytomegalovirus exposure and HLA in healthy donors (dated by TCRdb to 2016 to 2017). Library construction relied on the immunoSEQ multiplex PCR assay. The multiplex PCR relied on a mix of 60 forward primers for TCR Vbeta segments and 13 reverse primers for TCR Jbeta segments. Entries here come from immuneACCESS through TCRdb and include only in-frame sequences with V and J called. Some clones fail to appear in such tables; in the studies checked, an unresolved V gene covers under half of the shortfall, and the cause of the remainder is unknown. The sample yields about 230,000 clones; over 65% were counted once. The ten top clones hold around 1.2% of the sample. Sequences were obtained from PBMCs. All receptors derive from a human donor in good health.

The chain joins TRBV7-9 to TRBJ1-1, with D maybe TRBD1 (5 bases). V lost 5 bases, J lost 1 base, and 17 bases lay in between. The CDR3 sequence is 16 residues long. The germline gives CDR1 SEHNR, CDR2 FQNEAQ (reference sequence). CDR3 bases: TGTGCCAGCAGCCGGGGGGAGGGAGCGAGGAACACTGAAGCTTTCTTT. Protein product: CASSRGEGARNTEAFF. Together with reference TRBV7-9 and TRBJ1-1, the CDR3 gives the full variable domain: DTGVSQNPRHKITKRGQNVTFRCDPISEHNRLYWYRQTLGQGPEFLTYFQNEAQLEKSRLLSDRFSAERPKGSFSTLEIQRTEQGDSAMYLCASSRGEGARNTEAFFGQGTRLTVV.

The CDR3 coding sequence is TGTGCCAGCAGCTCCCCTAGCGGGAGGGCCGCCAATGAGCAGTTCTTC. As protein: CASSSPSGRAANEQFF. The J gene is TRBJ2-1, the V gene TRBV11-2, with 12 bases identical to TRBD2. Per the germline V gene, CDR1 is SGHAT and CDR2 is FQNNGV. V was pared by 4 bases and J by 6 bases, with 7 bases of the junction left unmatched. CDR3 length: 16 amino acids.

This clone was observed once. The chain uses TRBV7-2 and TRBJ2-7; D is unclear. CDR3 length: 13 amino acids. V lost 1 base and J 6 bases, leaving 10 bases between the germline ends. Germline V lookup: CDR1 SGHTA, CDR2 FQGNSA. CDR3: CASSLVEQIEQYF. The CDR3 bases are TGTGCCAGCAGCTTAGTAGAACAGATCGAGCAGTACTTC.

V usage is TRBV27 and J usage is TRBJ2-7, with 9 bases identical to TRBD2. Germline V gene data show CDR1 as MNHEY and CDR2 as SMNVEV (reference sequence). The CDR3 consists of 14 residues. The trim removed 0 bases at V and 4 bases at J, leaving 1 base unmatched. As DNA, the CDR3 is TGTGCCAGCAGTTTATCTAGCGGGAGTTACGAGCAGTACTTC. Its translation: CASSLSSGSYEQYF.

The chain uses TRBV5-1 and TRBJ2-2; possible D gene TRBD2, 6 bases. Germline V lookup: CDR1 SGHRS, CDR2 YFSETQ. V shed 0 bases and J shed 6 bases, with 9 bases lying between them. The CDR3 is 14 residues long. Here the CDR3 reads CASSLGLDSGELFF. The CDR3 DNA reads TGCGCCAGCAGCTTGGGACTAGATTCCGGGGAGCTGTTTTTT.

The rearrangement links TRBV7-9 to TRBJ2-7, with D possibly TRBD1 on 6 matching bases. CDR1 SEHNR and CDR2 FQNEAQ come from the germline V gene (reference sequence). The ends were cut back, 4 bases at V and 4 bases at J, with 17 bases in the middle. The CDR3 has 15 amino acids. The CDR3 bases are TGTGCCAGCAGCTCCTCGTTAGGGGGTTCTTACGAGCAGTACTTC. Protein product: CASSSSLGGSYEQYF.

This clone was seen only a few times. The chain carries TRBV20-1 and TRBJ2-1; TRBD2 might be the D (5 bases). The CDR3 consists of 11 residues. Germline V gene lookup returns CDR1 DFQATT and CDR2 SNEGSKA (reference sequence). Trimming removed 6 bases at V and 9 bases at J, with 12 bases between. CDR3 sequence (DNA): TGCAGTGCCCCTAGAGGGAGTGAGCAGTTCTTC. This codes for CSAPRGSEQFF.

The genes are TRBV18 and TRBJ2-3; D unclear. Looked up from germline, CDR1 is KGHSH and CDR2 is LQKENI. With 4 bases removed from V and 0 bases from J, the gap between germline ends came to 11 bases. This CDR3 has 15 amino acids. The CDR3 is CASSRNSQSTDTQYF. The DNA for the CDR3 is TGTGCCAGCTCACGAAATAGCCAGAGCACAGATACGCAGTATTTT.

The chain combines TRBV6-6 with TRBJ1-1; 7 bases align to TRBD1. Germline CDR1 and CDR2: MNHNY and SVGAGI (reference sequence). The CDR3 loop spans 13 amino acids. The V gene end was trimmed by 6 bases and the J gene end by 6 bases; junction bases not matched to a gene: 7. The CDR3 region is CASSRDRESEAFF. CDR3 nucleotides: TGTGCCAGCAGCCGCGACAGGGAGTCTGAAGCTTTCTTT.

The rearrangement uses TRBV5-6 and TRBJ2-5; D is ambiguous. Trimming shortened V by 0 bases and J by 7 bases, and 7 bases separated the two germline ends. The germline gives CDR1 SGHDT, CDR2 YYEEEE. This CDR3 has 12 residues. CDR3 DNA sequence: TGTGCCAGCAGCTTGGCCGAGGCGACCCAGTACTTC. It specifies CASSLAEATQYF.

V is TRBV19 and J is TRBJ2-6, with D tentatively TRBD2 (5 bases). The CDR3 totals 15 residues. Trimming stripped 3 bases from V and 2 bases from J, with 8 bases between. CDR1 is LNHDA and CDR2 is SQIVND in the germline V gene (reference sequence). The DNA of the CDR3 is TGTGCCAGTAGTATTGGAGGTACTGGGGCCAACGTCCTGACTTTC. Residues: CASSIGGTGANVLTF.

This chain uses TRBV9 with TRBJ1-1, with D perhaps TRBD1 (5 bases). V was pared by 2 bases and J by 1 base, with 12 bases between. CDR1 and CDR2 from the germline V gene are SGDLS and YYNGEE. The CDR3 contains 15 residues. CDR3 amino acids: CASSVGQDQNTEAFF. The CDR3 bases are TGTGCCAGCAGCGTCGGACAAGATCAGAACACTGAAGCTTTCTTT.

V is TRBV5-1 and J is TRBJ2-6, with D possibly being TRBD2 (6 bases). Trimming took 2 bases from V and 0 from J, leaving 12 bases between them. The CDR3 consists of 17 residues. Germline V gene data show CDR1 as SGHRS and CDR2 as YFSETQ. CDR3 region: CASSLASVSSGANVLTF. In nucleotides, the CDR3 is TGCGCCAGCAGCTTAGCTAGCGTCAGCTCTGGGGCCAACGTCCTGACTTTC.

V and J are TRBV7-8 and TRBJ1-2; TRBD1 matches at 7 bases. V shed 4 bases and J 8 bases; nucleotides not matched to a gene: 13. The germline V gene encodes CDR1 SGHVS and CDR2 FQNEAQ. The CDR3 is made up of 15 amino acids. CDR3 protein: CASSSRQGPRGGYTF. CDR3 nucleotide sequence: TGTGCCAGCAGCTCCCGACAGGGCCCCCGGGGAGGCTACACCTTC. The full variable domain, with the rest looked up from reference TRBV7-8 and TRBJ1-2, is GAGVSQSPRYKVAKRGQDVALRCDPISGHVSLFWYQQALGQGPEFLTYFQNEAQLDKSGLPSDRFFAERPEGSVSTLKIQRTQQEDSAVYLCASSSRQGPRGGYTFGSGTRLTVV.

V and J are TRBV7-9 and TRBJ1-4, with D maybe TRBD1 (5 bases). This CDR3 has 14 amino acids. Deletions cut 7 bases from V and 6 bases from J, with 15 bases between. Germline V lookup: CDR1 SEHNR, CDR2 FQNEAQ (reference sequence). In nucleotides, the CDR3 is TGTGCCAGCACCGGGGGGTTTCATGATGAAAAACTGTTTTTT. It codes for CASTGGFHDEKLFF.